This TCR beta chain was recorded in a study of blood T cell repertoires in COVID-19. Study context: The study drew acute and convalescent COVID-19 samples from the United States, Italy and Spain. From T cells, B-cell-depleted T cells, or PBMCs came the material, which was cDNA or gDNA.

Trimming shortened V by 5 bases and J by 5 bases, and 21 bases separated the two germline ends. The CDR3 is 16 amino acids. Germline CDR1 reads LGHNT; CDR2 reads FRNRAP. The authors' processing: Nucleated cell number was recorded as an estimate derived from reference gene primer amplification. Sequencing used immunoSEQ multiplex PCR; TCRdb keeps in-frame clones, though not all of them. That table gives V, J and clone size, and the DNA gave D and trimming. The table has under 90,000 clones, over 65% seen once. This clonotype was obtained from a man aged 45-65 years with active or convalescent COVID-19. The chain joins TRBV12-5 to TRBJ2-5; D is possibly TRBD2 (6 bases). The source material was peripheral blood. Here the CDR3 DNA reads TGTGCTAGTGGTAGAAGACAGACGGGGGACGGGGAGACCCAGTACTTC. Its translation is CASGRRQTGDGETQYF.